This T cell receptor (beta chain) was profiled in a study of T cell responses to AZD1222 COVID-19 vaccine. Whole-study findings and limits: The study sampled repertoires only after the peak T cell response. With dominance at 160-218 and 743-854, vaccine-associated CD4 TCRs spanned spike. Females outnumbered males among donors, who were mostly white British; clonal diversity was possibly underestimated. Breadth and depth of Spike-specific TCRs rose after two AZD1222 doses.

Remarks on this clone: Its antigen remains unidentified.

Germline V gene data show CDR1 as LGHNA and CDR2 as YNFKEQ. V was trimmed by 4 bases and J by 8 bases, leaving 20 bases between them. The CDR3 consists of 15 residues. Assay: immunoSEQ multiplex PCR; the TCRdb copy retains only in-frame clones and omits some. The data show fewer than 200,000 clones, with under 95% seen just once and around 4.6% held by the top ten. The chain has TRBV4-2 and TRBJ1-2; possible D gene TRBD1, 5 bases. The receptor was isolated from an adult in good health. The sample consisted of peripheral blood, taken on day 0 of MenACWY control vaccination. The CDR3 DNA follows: TGTGCCAGCAGCCGACCCGCCATGGACACGGGCGGCTACACCTTC. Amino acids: CASSRPAMDTGGYTF.